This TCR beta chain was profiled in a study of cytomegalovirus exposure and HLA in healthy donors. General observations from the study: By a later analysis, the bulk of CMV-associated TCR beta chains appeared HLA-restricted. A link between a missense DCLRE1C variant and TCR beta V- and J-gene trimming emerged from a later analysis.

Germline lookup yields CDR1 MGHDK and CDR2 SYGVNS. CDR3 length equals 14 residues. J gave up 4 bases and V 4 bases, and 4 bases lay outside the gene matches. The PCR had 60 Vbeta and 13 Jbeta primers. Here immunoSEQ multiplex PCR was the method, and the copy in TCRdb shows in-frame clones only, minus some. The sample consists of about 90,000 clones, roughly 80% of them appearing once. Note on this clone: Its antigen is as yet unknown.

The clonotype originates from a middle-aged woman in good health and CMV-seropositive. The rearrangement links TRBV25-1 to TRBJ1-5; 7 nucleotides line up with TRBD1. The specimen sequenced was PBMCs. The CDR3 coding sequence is TGTGCCAGCAGTGCGGGGACAGCAAATCAGCCCCAGCATTTT. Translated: CASSAGTANQPQHF.